This TCR beta chain was sequenced during a study of T cells in Graves' hyperthyroidism and ophthalmopathy. Study conclusions and caveats: Progression to ophthalmopathy was predicted a median of roughly 6.8 months early.

Amplified TCR beta CDR3 regions derived from RNA transcripts. TCR CDR3 regions were first amplified by RT-PCR with HTBI primers. TCRdb used MiXCR to reprocess the multiplex PCR reads, holding one entry per CDR3 protein. This sample carries roughly 700,000 distinct CDR3 sequences, 12% to 15% of them seen once, and the ten largest clones take about a tenth. Diagnosing involved the use of clinical symptoms, serum thyroxine and TRAb, thyroid ultrasound and orbital computed tomography. The PBMCs were sourced from fresh peripheral blood (10 ml). This clonotype was detected a few times. Its target is not known. This clonotype was sampled from a woman under 30 with Graves' hyperthyroidism. Specimen: blood.

The CDR3: CASRLGTSGRYEQFF. The CDR3, as DNA: TGTGCCAGCAGGCTCGGGACTAGCGGGAGGTATGAGCAGTTCTTC. The chain is built from TRBV6-2 or TRBV6-3 and TRBJ2-1, with 15 bases identical to TRBD2. Germline V lookup: CDR1 MNHEY, CDR2 SVGEGT. After removal of 6 bases from V and 8 bases from J, the junction contained 5 bases not matched to a gene. The CDR3 totals 15 residues.